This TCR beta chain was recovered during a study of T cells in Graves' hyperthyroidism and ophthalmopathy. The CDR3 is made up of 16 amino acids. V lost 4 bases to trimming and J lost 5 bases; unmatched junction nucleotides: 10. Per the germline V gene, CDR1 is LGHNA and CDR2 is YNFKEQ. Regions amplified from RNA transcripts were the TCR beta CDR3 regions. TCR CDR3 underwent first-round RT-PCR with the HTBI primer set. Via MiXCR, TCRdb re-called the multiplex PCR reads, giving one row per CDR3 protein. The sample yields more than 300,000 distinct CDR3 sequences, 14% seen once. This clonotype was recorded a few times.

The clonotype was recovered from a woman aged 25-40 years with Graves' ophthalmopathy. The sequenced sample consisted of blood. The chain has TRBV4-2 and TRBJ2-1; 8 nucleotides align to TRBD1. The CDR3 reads CASSREEGTGNNEQFF. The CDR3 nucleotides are TGTGCCAGCAGCCGAGAGGAGGGGACAGGAAACAATGAGCAGTTCTTC.